This is a list of T cell receptor beta chains from one sample in a study of T cells in localized non-small cell lung cancer. Repertoires were generated with immunoSEQ multiplex PCR, while TCRdb's copy carries only in-frame clones and drops some. This sample has roughly 53,000 clones; roughly 84% occur once, and the top ten carry 17%. The sample here was peripheral blood mononuclear cells, taken before any cancer treatment. Source of these receptors: a man between 40 and 70 years old with stage III lung adenocarcinoma. CDR3s include the opening cysteine and the closing phenylalanine or tryptophan. The order of the fields is J gene, clone size, V gene, D gene, CDR3 DNA, CDR3 protein. The D gene is left open where the match is weak. Some rows mark clone size as missing; the rest say once, few, many or name a class of expanded clone.

TRBJ2-7	few	TRBV6-5	TRBD2	TGTGCCAGCAGCCCTAGCGGGGGGGCCGGGGAGCAGTACTTC	CASSPSGGAGEQYF
TRBJ1-2	.	TRBV29-1	.	TGCAGCGTTTCCGATCCCGGGACGGATGGCTACACCTTC	CSVSDPGTDGYTF
TRBJ1-5	.	TRBV9	.	TGTGCCAGCAGCGTTGACTGGGATCAGCCCCAGCATTTT	CASSVDWDQPQHF
TRBJ1-1	once	TRBV5-1	.	TGCGCCAGCAGCCCGGGACGGTTGAACACTGAAGCTTTCTTT	CASSPGRLNTEAFF
TRBJ2-7	.	TRBV7-9	TRBD1	TGTGCCAGCAGCTTGGGACAGTACGAGCAGTACTTC	CASSLGQYEQYF
TRBJ2-5	.	TRBV9	TRBD2	TGTGCCAGCAGCGTAGGTAGCGGGGGGGCAGAGACCCAGTACTTC	CASSVGSGGAETQYF
TRBJ1-1	medium-sized	TRBV6-1	.	TGTGCCAGCAGTGAAGATGGAGGGAACACTGAAGCTTTCTTT	CASSEDGGNTEAFF
TRBJ2-3	.	TRBV5-4	TRBD2	TGTGCCAGCAGCTTGGCTCCGGGACTACCGACAGATACGCAGTATTTT	CASSLAPGLPTDTQYF
TRBJ2-7	few	TRBV10-2	TRBD2	TGCGCCAGCAGTGAGTCGGTGGCGGGAGCCTACGAGCAGTACTTC	CASSESVAGAYEQYF
TRBJ2-3	.	TRBV7-7	.	TGTGCCAGCAGCTTACATCCAGGGGGGACAGATACGCAGTATTTT	CASSLHPGGTDTQYF
TRBJ2-2	.	TRBV7-7	.	TGTGCCAGCAGCTTAGGAGCGAACACCGGGGAGCTGTTTTTT	CASSLGANTGELFF
TRBJ2-1	.	TRBV5-6	TRBD2	TGTGCCAGCAGCCTCCTAGCGGGGGGTTCCTCCTACAATGAGCAGTTCTTC	CASSLLAGGSSYNEQFF
TRBJ2-1	.	TRBV28	.	TGTGCCAGCAGTTCCTACGGGAGTCAGAGGGATGAGCAGTTCTTC	CASSSYGSQRDEQFF
TRBJ2-5	.	TRBV2	TRBD2	TGTGCCAGCACTGGTAGCGGGGGGTCCTTCCAAGAGACCCAGTACTTC	CASTGSGGSFQETQYF
TRBJ2-4	.	TRBV30	.	TGTGCCTTTGAGGACACCAACAAAAACATTCAGTACTTC	CAFEDTNKNIQYF
TRBJ1-5	.	TRBV6-1	.	TGTGCCAGCAGTGAAGCGCCCTTGGACCGCAATCAGCCCCAGCATTTT	CASSEAPLDRNQPQHF
TRBJ2-1	once	TRBV11-3	.	TGTGCCAGCAGCCGGGACTCTCCCTCCTACAATGAGCAGTTCTTC	CASSRDSPSYNEQFF
TRBJ2-5	.	TRBV12-5	.	TGTGCTAGTGGTTCCCTAGAGACCCAGTACTTC	CASGSLETQYF
TRBJ2-4	.	TRBV7-9	.	TGTGCCAGCAGCTTAGTCGAGGGAAGAAACATTCAGTACTTC	CASSLVEGRNIQYF
TRBJ2-3	.	TRBV7-3	.	TGTGCCAGCAGCTCTGGGCTAGCAGAATCGGCAGATACGCAGTATTTT	CASSSGLAESADTQYF
TRBJ1-1	.	TRBV27	.	TGTGCCAGCAGTTCGGTATTCAGGGGCACTGAAGCTTTCTTT	CASSSVFRGTEAFF
TRBJ1-4	.	TRBV18	.	TGTGCCAGCTCACCACCAACCGCCGCAACTAATGAAAAACTGTTTTTT	CASSPPTAATNEKLFF
TRBJ1-6	.	TRBV7-3	TRBD1	TGTGCCAGCAGCTCGGGACAGGGGGGGAATTCACCCCTCCACTTT	CASSSGQGGNSPLHF
TRBJ2-2	few	TRBV19	.	TGTGCCAGTAGTCTTCCGGAGGGCGGGGAGCTGTTTTTT	CASSLPEGGELFF
TRBJ2-5	.	TRBV7-2	.	TGTGCCAGCAGCTTATCTCGGGAGACCCAGTACTTC	CASSLSRETQYF
TRBJ2-3	.	TRBV5-1	.	TGCGCCAGCAGCTTGGCCGTTTTGACAGATACGCAGTATTTT	CASSLAVLTDTQYF
TRBJ1-4	.	TRBV6-1	TRBD1	TGTGCCAGCAGTGATCGGACAGGGGCGAATGAAAAACTGTTTTTT	CASSDRTGANEKLFF
TRBJ2-3	.	TRBV27	TRBD1	TGTGCCAGCAGACAAAGGGGGCTACAGGAGCGGAACACAGATACGCAGTATTTT	CASRQRGLQERNTDTQYF
TRBJ2-3	.	TRBV25-1	.	TGTGCCAGCAGCGGGACATTGAGCACAGATACGCAGTATTTT	CASSGTLSTDTQYF
TRBJ2-1	.	TRBV29-1	TRBD1	TGCAGCGTTGGTGGGACAGGGGGTGGAAATGAGCAGTTCTTC	CSVGGTGGGNEQFF
TRBJ2-2	.	TRBV5-6	TRBD1	TGTGCCAGCAGCTTGGCCGGGACAGGGGGATATCGAGAGCTGTTTTTT	CASSLAGTGGYRELFF
TRBJ2-1	.	TRBV7-3	.	TGTGCCAGCAGCTTAAGCCTCGGGGGAAATGAGCAGTTCTTC	CASSLSLGGNEQFF
TRBJ1-6	.	TRBV4-2	TRBD1	TGTGCCAGCAGCCAAGATGGGGACAGAGCTAATTCACCCCTCCACTTT	CASSQDGDRANSPLHF
TRBJ1-2	.	TRBV2	.	TGTGCCAGCAGATCAACAGGATTAGGCTATGGCTACACCTTC	CASRSTGLGYGYTF
TRBJ2-3	.	TRBV5-6	TRBD1	TGTGCCAGCAGCTTGGGACAGGGGGCTACAGATACGCAGTATTTT	CASSLGQGATDTQYF
TRBJ1-1	.	TRBV6-5	.	TGTGCCAGCAGTTACTCGGGGCCCTGGAACACTGAAGCTTTCTTT	CASSYSGPWNTEAFF
TRBJ2-1	once	TRBV19	.	TGTGCCAGTAATGTGGGAGCTCAAGGGAATGAGCAGTTCTTC	CASNVGAQGNEQFF
TRBJ2-7	.	TRBV15	.	TGTGCCACCAGCACCCCTGTCGGGACTTTTAATTACGAGCAGTACTTC	CATSTPVGTFNYEQYF
TRBJ1-1	.	TRBV9	.	TGTGCCAGCAGCGCCTCGACAGACACTGAAGCTTTCTTT	CASSASTDTEAFF
TRBJ2-1	.	TRBV9	.	TGTGCCAGCGAGAAAGGGGATTTCCACAATGAGCAGTTCTTC	CASEKGDFHNEQFF
TRBJ2-1	.	TRBV7-7	.	TGTGCCAGCAGCAAAGGACAGCACAATGAGCAGTTCTTC	CASSKGQHNEQFF